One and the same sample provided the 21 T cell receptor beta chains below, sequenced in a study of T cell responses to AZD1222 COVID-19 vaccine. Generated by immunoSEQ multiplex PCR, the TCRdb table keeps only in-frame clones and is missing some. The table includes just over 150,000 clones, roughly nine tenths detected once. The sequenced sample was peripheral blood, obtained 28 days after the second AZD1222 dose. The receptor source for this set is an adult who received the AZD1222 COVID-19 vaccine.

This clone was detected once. The CDR3 DNA sequence: TGTGCCAGCAGTGAAACGACCGCACCTGGAAACACCATATATTTT. Encoded protein: CASSETTAPGNTIYF. The rearrangement links TRBV6-1 to TRBJ1-3; no reliable D call. This CDR3 is built from 15 residues. Germline CDR1 and CDR2: MNHNS and SASEGT. With 2 bases removed from V and 2 bases from J, the gap between germline ends came to 10 bases.

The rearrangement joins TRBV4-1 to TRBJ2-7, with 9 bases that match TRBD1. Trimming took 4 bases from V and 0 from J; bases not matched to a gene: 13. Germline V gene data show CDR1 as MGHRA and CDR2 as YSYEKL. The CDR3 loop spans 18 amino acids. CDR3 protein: CASSRQTRQGGDSYEQYF. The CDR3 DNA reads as TGCGCCAGCAGCCGCCAAACTAGACAGGGGGGGGACTCCTACGAGCAGTACTTC.

The CDR3 region is CASRPGGGTEAFF. The CDR3 DNA reads as TGTGCCAGCAGACCAGGGGGTGGCACTGAAGCTTTCTTT. V usage is TRBV12-3 or TRBV12-4 and J usage is TRBJ1-1, with 7 nucleotides matching TRBD1. The CDR3 length is 13 residues. The trim removed 6 bases at V and 4 bases at J, leaving 5 bases unmatched.

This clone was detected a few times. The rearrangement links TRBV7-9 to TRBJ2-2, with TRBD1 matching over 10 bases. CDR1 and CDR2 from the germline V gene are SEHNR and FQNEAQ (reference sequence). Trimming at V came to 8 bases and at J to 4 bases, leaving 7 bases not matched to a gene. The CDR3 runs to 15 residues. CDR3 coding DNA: TGTGCCAGCTTGGGACAGGGGCATGGCACCGGGGAGCTGTTTTTT. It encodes CASLGQGHGTGELFF.

In DNA, the CDR3 is TGTGCCACCAGTGACACGGGGGGGGCGTTGACAGATACGCAGTATTTT. Amino acids: CATSDTGGALTDTQYF. This chain uses TRBV24-1 with TRBJ2-3, with 8 positions matching TRBD2. The CDR3 loop spans 16 amino acids. Germline values: CDR1 KGHDR, CDR2 SFDVKD. Trimming took 4 bases from V and 3 from J; bases not matched to a gene: 8.

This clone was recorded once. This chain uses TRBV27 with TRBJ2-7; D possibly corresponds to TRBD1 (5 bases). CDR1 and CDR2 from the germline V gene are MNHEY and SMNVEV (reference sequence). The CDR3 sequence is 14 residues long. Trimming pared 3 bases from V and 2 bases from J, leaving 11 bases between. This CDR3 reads CASSFGDSTYEQYF. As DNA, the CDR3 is TGTGCCAGCAGTTTTGGAGACAGCACCTACGAGCAGTACTTC.

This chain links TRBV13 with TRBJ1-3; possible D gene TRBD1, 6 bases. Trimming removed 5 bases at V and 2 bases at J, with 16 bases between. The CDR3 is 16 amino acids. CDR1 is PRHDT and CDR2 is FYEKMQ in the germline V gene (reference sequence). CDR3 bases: TGTGCCAGCAGCCTCCCGCCCAGGGGCACTGGAAACACCATATATTTT. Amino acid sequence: CASSLPPRGTGNTIYF.

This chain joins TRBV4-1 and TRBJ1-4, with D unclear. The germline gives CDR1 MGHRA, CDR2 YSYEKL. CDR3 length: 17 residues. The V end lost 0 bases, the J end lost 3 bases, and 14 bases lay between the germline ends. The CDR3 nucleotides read TGCGCCAGCAGCCAAGACCCGGGAAGGTTAGCTAATGAAAAACTGTTTTTT. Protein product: CASSQDPGRLANEKLFF.

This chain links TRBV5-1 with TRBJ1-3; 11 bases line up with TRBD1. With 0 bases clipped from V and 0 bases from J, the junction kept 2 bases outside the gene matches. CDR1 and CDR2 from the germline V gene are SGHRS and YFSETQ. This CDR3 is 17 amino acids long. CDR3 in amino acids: CASSLGTGGRSGNTIYF. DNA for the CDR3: TGCGCCAGCAGCTTGGGGACAGGGGGCCGCTCTGGAAACACCATATATTTT.

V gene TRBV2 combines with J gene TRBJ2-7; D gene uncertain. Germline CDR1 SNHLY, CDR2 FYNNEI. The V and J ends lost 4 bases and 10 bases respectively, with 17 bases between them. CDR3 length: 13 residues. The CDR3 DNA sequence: TGTGCCAGCAGTGGGCCCCGTTTGGGCCCTCAGTACTTC. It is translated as CASSGPRLGPQYF.

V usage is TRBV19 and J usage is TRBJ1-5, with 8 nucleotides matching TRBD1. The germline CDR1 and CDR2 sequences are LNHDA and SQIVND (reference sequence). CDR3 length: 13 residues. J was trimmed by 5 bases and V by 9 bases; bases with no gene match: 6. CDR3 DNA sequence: TGTGCCAGCCAGGACAGGGAGTATCAGCCCCAGCATTTT. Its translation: CASQDREYQPQHF.

CDR3 nucleotides: TGTGCCAGCAGCCAAGTATACGAGCAGTACTTC. This translates into CASSQVYEQYF. The chain recombines TRBV3-1 (or the pseudogene TRBV3-2) with TRBJ2-7; no definite D call. CDR1 is LGHDT and CDR2 is YNNKEL in the germline V gene (reference sequence). V lost 1 base and J 4 bases, leaving 2 bases between the germline ends. The CDR3 is made up of 11 amino acids.

This CDR3 reads CATSARDSWPGELFF. CDR3 nucleotides: TGTGCCACCAGCGCCCGGGACAGTTGGCCCGGGGAGCTGTTTTTT. This rearrangement joins TRBV15 to TRBJ2-2; 7 positions agree with TRBD1. Germline CDR1 LNHNV, CDR2 YYDKDF (reference sequence). The V and J ends lost 5 bases and 6 bases, in that order; junction bases with no gene match: 9. CDR3 length equals 15 residues. The variable domain in full, with the rest retrieved from reference TRBV15 and TRBJ2-2, is DAMVIQNPRYQVTQFGKPVTLSCSQTLNHNVMYWYQQKSSQAPKLLFHYYDKDFNNEADTPDNFQSRRPNTSFCFLDIRSPGLGDTAMYLCATSARDSWPGELFFGEGSRLTVL.

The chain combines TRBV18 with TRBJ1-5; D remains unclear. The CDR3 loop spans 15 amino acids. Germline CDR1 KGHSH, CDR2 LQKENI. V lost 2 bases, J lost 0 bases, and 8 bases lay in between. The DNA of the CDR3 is TGTGCCAGCTCACCAGGAGGGAGTAGCAATCAGCCCCAGCATTTT. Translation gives CASSPGGSSNQPQHF. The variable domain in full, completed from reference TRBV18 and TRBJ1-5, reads NAGVMQNPRHLVRRRGQEARLRCSPMKGHSHVYWYRQLPEEGLKFMVYLQKENIIDESGMPKERFSAEFPKEGPSILRIQQVVRGDSAAYFCASSPGGSSNQPQHFGDGTRLSIL.

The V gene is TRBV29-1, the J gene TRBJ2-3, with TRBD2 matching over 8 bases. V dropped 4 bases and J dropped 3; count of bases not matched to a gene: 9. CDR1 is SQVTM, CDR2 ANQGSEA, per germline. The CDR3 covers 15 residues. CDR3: CSVGPRLARTDTQYF. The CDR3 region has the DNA TGCAGCGTTGGTCCGCGACTAGCGCGTACAGATACGCAGTATTTT.

This chain's CDR3 is CASSQGYRVGYYGYTF. DNA for the CDR3: TGTGCCAGCAGCCAAGGGTACAGGGTTGGATACTATGGCTACACCTTC. The rearrangement uses TRBV3-1 (or the pseudogene TRBV3-2) and TRBJ1-2; D may be TRBD1 (6 bases). CDR3 length: 16 amino acids. V dropped 1 base and J dropped 3 bases, with 15 bases sitting between them. Germline lookup yields CDR1 LGHDT and CDR2 YNNKEL (reference sequence).

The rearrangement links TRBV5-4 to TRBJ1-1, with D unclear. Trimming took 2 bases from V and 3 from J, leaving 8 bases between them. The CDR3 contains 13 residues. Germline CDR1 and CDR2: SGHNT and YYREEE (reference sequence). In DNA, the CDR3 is TGTGCCAGCAGCTTCTCCCGGGACACTGAAGCTTTCTTT. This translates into CASSFSRDTEAFF.

CDR3 sequence reads: CASSPASGGTSGNTIYF. CDR3 nucleotide sequence: TGTGCCAGTAGTCCGGCTTCGGGGGGCACCTCTGGAAACACCATATATTTT. The chain is built from TRBV19 and TRBJ1-3, with D tentatively TRBD1 (6 bases). Deletions cut 5 bases from V and 0 bases from J, with 17 bases between. Germline V lookup: CDR1 LNHDA, CDR2 SQIVND (reference sequence). This CDR3 is 17 amino acids long.

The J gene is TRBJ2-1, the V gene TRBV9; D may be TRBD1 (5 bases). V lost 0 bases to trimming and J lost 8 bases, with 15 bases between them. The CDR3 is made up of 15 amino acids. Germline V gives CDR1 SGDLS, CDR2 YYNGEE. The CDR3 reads CASSVEQGTIYEQFF. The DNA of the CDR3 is TGTGCCAGCAGCGTAGAGCAGGGTACTATCTATGAGCAGTTCTTC.

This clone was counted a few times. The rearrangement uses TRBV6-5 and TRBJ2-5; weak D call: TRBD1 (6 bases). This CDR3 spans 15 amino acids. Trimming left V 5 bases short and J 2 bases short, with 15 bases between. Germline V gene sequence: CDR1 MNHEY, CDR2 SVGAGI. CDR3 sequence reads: CASSNLRTVQETQYF. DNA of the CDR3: TGTGCCAGCAGTAACCTAAGGACAGTTCAAGAGACCCAGTACTTC.

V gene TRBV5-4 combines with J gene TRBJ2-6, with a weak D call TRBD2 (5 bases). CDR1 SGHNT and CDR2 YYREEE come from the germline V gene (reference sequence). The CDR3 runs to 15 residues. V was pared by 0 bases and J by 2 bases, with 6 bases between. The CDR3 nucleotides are TGTGCCAGCAGCTTGGGAGGGACTGGGGCCAACGTCCTGACTTTC. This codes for CASSLGGTGANVLTF.